This entry concerns a single T cell receptor beta chain. The antigen it recognizes is unknown. The input lacks base qualities; no much larger clone sits a single base away. Using the deep immunoSEQ assay, multiplex PCR amplified TCR CDR3 regions from genomic DNA. Genomic DNA extracted from each cell subset was distributed evenly over all wells of several immunoSEQ 96-well plates, and each plate served as one replicate. For sorted subsets, around 0.2 ug genomic DNA, equal to 30,000 to 35,000 T cell genomes, was loaded into each replicate PCR. Purified libraries were quantified with a Qubit 3.0 fluorometer, sized on a Bioanalyzer 2100, and re-quantified with the KAPA Library Quantification kit. Every immunoSEQ 96-well plate was sequenced on a dedicated single-read 150-cycle Illumina NextSeq 550 flow cell. Concerning the study's data processing: Because the immunoSEQ output held only junctional sequences and lacked quality scores, the filtering could not match the filtering applied to full-length reads. To assign V/J genes and CDR3, sequences were annotated using PyIR, a Python wrapper for IgBLAST v1.9, with IMGT germline references. Reads with weak V/J assignments (E-value above 1e-6), missing CDR3, stop codons, out-of-frame junctions, or ambiguous translated residues were removed. A V3J clonotype was defined by an identical inferred V gene, J gene, and CDR3 amino acid sequence. Percentage overlap between repertoires was calculated by dividing the number of shared unique clonotypes by the size of the smaller repertoire. Three approaches were used to assess repertoire richness: RTK rarefaction, the Chao1 estimator, and Recon v2.1 estimates of unobserved clonotypes. OLGA was used to compute generation probabilities for all TCRbeta clonotypes that the gDNA method yielded from four donors. In its TCRdb copy, this immuneACCESS table keeps in-frame sequences only and misses some clones. Where compared with another copy, unresolved V genes explain less than half of these, and the others have no known cause. That table supplies the V and J calls and clone size; D and trimming were determined from the DNA. The sample yields 2 million or so clones; 90% to 95% were counted once. The ten largest clonotypes hold roughly 0.13% of the sample.

The data are from a study of shared clonotypes between healthy human individuals (dated by TCRdb to 2020 to 2021). Background on the whole study: The cohort included three men and a couple of women between 18 and 49 years of age. For each donor, CD4 naive and CD4 memory were each run on three plates, CD8 naive on two plates, and CD8 memory on one plate. To estimate repertoire size and how much clonotype sharing occurs between individuals, the study deeply sequenced the blood TCR repertoires of 4 to 6 healthy adults. To increase sequencing depth and limit assay-specific biases, TCR repertoire library preparation and sequencing were carried out by different laboratories using diverse techniques. Per donor, leukapheresis produced somewhere between about 0.8 and 9 billion PBMCs.

Donors were healthy HIV-negative adults with no recently reported acute infections or vaccinations. Every donor was a Caucasian adult residing in Nashville, Tennessee, USA. Magnetic negative selection was used to enrich CD4+ T cells, after which naive cells were positively selected on CD45RA and the negative fraction became the memory subset. Blood was obtained by leukapheresis, after which PBMCs were separated by Ficoll-Histopaque density gradient centrifugation and cryopreserved in liquid nitrogen vapor phase. Purity and quantity of every magnetically sorted T cell population were checked by analytical flow cytometry. From each sorted fraction, genomic DNA was isolated and quantified by UV absorbance on a Nanodrop 2000c. Here is what the overall study found, with its caveats: When a few donors were compared, the shared fraction of clonotypes was about 5.2% for naive CD4, roughly 3.3% for naive CD8, about 2.4% for memory CD4, and less than 0.45% for memory CD8. Sampling was limited to blood, and TCR repertoires in tissue likely differ from TCR repertoires in blood. Based on pairwise subsampling, the degree of clonotype sharing among donors was expected to be affected by sequencing depth. Higher generation probabilities were observed for clonotypes shared by all four sorted-subset donors than for non-shared clonotypes. Rarefaction of sorted-subset datasets indicated incomplete sequencing despite the large sequencing depth. Naive subsets generally had larger estimated clonotype richness than memory subsets. The genetic and exposure-history diversity represented was limited by the small number of donors.

The TCR comes from a man between 18 and 35 years old in good health. The specimen sequenced was naive CD4+ T cells sorted from blood. This specimen's cell subset or site label, interpreted: CD45RA+ positively selected.

For the CDR3, the sequence is CASSDTGKGYGYTF. The DNA sequence is given as TGTGCCAGCAGCGATACAGGGAAGGGGTACGGCTACACCTTC. The rearrangement joined TRBV11-3 to TRBJ1-2; the D gene is perhaps TRBD1, from 6 matching bases. The CDR3 contains 14 residues, cysteine and phenylalanine counted. Only CDR3 DNA is held: 42 bases, read in frame from base 1. Trimming takes 5 bases from V and 8 bases from J, and the germline ends sit 18 bases apart. Looking up the germline V gene yields CDR1 SGHNT and CDR2 YENEEA.